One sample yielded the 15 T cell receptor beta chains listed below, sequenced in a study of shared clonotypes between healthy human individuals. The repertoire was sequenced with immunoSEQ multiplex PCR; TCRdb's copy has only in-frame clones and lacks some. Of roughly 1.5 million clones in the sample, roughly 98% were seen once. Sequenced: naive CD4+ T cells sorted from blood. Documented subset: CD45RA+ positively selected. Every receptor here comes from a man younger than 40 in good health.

The CDR3 DNA reads TGCGCCAGCAGCCCTCAGTCGTCCGGGAGCTCCTACGAGCAGTACTTC. It encodes CASSPQSSGSSYEQYF. The rearrangement joins TRBV5-1 to TRBJ2-7; D is perhaps TRBD2 (6 bases). CDR1 and CDR2 (germline): SGHRS, YFSETQ. V dropped 4 bases and J dropped 0 bases, with 17 bases sitting between them. The CDR3 spans 16 residues.

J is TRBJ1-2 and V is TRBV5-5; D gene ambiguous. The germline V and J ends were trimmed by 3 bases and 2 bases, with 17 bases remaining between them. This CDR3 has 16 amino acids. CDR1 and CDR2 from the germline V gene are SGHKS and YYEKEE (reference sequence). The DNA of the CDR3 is TGTGCCAGCAGCTCCCTCTCATTTACAGCGAACTATGGCTACACCTTC. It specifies CASSSLSFTANYGYTF.

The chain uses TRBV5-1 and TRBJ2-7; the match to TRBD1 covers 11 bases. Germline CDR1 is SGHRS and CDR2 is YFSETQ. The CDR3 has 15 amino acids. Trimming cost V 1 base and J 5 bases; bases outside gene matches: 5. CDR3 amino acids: CASSLLGQGADEQYF. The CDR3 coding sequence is TGCGCCAGCAGCTTGCTAGGACAGGGGGCAGACGAGCAGTACTTC.

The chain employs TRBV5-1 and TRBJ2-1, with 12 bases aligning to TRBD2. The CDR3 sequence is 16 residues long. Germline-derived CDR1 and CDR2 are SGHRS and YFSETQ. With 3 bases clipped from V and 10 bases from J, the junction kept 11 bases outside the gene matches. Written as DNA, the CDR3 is TGCGCCAGCAGCTACCCCAGGACTAGCGGGAAGGGAGAGCAGTTCTTC. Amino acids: CASSYPRTSGKGEQFF.

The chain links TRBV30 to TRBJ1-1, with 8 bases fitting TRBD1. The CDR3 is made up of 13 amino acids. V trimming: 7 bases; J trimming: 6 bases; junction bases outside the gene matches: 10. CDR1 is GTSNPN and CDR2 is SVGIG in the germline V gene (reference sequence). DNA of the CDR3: TGTGCCTTGCGAAGGGGACAGGTGTCTGAAGCTTTCTTT. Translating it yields CALRRGQVSEAFF.

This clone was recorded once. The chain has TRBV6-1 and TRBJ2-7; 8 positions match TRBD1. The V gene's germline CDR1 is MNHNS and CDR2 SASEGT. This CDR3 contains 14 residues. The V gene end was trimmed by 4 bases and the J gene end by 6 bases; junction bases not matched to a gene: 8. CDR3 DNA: TGTGCCAGCAGTGTAGGACAGGGAGACTCCGAGCAGTACTTC. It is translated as CASSVGQGDSEQYF.

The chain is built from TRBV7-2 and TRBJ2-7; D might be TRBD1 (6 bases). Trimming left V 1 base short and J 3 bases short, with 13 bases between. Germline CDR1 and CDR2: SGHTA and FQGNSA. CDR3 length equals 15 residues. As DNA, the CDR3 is TGTGCCAGCAGCTTAGGGCAGGGGCAGTACTACGAGCAGTACTTC. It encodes CASSLGQGQYYEQYF.

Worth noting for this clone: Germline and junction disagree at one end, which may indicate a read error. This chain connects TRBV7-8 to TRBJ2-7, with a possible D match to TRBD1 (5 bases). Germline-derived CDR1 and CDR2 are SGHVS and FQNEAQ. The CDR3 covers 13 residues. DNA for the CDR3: TGTGCCAGCAGCCCACCTGACAAGGGGATTCGTCGCTTC. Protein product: CASSPPDKGIRRF.

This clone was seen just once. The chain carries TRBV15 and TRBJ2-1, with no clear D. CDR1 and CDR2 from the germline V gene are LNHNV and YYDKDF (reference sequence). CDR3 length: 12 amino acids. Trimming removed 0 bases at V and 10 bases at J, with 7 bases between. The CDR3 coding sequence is TGTGCCACCAGCAGAGATAGGCGGGAGCAGTTCTTC. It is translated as CATSRDRREQFF.

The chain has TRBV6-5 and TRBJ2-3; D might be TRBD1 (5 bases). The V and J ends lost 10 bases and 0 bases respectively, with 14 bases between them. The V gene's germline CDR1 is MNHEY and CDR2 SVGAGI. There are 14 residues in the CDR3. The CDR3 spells CATRRAASTDTQYF. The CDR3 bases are TGTGCCACCCGCAGGGCGGCAAGCACAGATACGCAGTATTTT.

The CDR3 DNA is TGTGCCAGCAGCTTAGCGCCAAGGGGGAATCAGCCCCAGCATTTT. Residues: CASSLAPRGNQPQHF. This chain links TRBV7-2 with TRBJ1-5; D may be TRBD1 (6 bases). Looked up from germline, CDR1 is SGHTA and CDR2 is FQGNSA. V was cut by 0 bases and J by 4 bases, with 10 bases left in between. The CDR3 spans 15 residues.

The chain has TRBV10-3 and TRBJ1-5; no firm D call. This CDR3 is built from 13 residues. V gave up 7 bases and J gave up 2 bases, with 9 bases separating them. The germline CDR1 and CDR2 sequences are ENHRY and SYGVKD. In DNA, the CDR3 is TGTGCCATCAAGGGAGCCGGCAATCAGCCCCAGCATTTT. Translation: CAIKGAGNQPQHF.

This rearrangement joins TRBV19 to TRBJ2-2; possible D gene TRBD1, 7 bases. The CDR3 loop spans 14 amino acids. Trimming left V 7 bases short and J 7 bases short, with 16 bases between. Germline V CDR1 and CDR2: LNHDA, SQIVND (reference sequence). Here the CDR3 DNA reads TGTGCCAGTACCTCCCAGGGGGGCGACGGGGAGCTGTTTTTT. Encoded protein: CASTSQGGDGELFF. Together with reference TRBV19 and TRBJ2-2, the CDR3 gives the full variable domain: DGGITQSPKYLFRKEGQNVTLSCEQNLNHDAMYWYRQDPGQGLRLIYYSQIVNDFQKGDIAEGYSVSREKKESFPLTVTSAQKNPTAFYLCASTSQGGDGELFFGEGSRLTVL.

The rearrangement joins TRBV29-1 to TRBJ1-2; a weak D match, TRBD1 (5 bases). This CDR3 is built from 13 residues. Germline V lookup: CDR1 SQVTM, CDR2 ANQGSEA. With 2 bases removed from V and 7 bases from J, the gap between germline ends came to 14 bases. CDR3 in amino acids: CSVESGAGRGYTF. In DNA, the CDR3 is TGCAGCGTTGAATCTGGGGCGGGACGTGGCTACACCTTC.

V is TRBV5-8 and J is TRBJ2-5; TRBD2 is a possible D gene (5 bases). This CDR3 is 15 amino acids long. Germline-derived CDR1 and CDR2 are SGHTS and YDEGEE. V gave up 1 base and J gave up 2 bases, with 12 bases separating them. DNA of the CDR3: TGTGCCAGCAGCTTGAGGCTAGCAGATCAAGAGACCCAGTACTTC. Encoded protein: CASSLRLADQETQYF.